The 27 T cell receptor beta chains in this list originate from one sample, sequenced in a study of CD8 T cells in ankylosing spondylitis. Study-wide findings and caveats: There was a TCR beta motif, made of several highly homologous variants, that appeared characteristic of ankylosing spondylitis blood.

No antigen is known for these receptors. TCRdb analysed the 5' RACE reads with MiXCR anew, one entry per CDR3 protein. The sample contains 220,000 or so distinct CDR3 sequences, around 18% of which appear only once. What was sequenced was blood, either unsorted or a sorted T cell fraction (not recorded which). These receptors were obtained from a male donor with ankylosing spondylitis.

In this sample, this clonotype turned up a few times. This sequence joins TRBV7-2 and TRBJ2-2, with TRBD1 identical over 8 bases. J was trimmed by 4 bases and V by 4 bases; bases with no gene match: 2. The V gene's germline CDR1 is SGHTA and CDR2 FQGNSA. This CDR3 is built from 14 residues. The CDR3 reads CASSYTGGTGELFF. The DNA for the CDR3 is TGTGCCAGCAGCTATACAGGGGGCACCGGGGAGCTGTTTTTT.

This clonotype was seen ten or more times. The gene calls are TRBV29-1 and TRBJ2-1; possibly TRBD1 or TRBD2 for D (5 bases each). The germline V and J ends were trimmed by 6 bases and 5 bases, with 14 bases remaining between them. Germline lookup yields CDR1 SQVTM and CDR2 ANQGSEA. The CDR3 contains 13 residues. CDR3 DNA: TGCAGCGTCGTCGGTGGGGGTAACAATGAGCAGTTCTTC. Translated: CSVVGGGNNEQFF.

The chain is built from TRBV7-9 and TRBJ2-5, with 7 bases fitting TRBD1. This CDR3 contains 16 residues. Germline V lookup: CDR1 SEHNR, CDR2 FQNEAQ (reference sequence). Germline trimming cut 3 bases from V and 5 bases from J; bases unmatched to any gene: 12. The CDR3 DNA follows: TGTGCCAGCAGCTTGGGACCCAATACAGGGGCGGAGACCCAGTACTTC. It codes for CASSLGPNTGAETQYF.

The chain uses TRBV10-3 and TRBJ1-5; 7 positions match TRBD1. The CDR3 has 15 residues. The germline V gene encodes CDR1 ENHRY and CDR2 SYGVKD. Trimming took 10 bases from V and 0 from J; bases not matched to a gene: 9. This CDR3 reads CATRDSLDSNQPQHF. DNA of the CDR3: TGTGCCACCCGGGACAGCCTTGATAGCAATCAGCCCCAGCATTTT.

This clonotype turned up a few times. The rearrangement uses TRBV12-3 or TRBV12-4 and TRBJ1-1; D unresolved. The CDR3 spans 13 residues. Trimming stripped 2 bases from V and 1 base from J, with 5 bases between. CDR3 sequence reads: CASSLLRNTEAFF. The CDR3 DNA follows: TGTGCCAGCAGTTTATTGCGGAACACTGAAGCTTTCTTT.

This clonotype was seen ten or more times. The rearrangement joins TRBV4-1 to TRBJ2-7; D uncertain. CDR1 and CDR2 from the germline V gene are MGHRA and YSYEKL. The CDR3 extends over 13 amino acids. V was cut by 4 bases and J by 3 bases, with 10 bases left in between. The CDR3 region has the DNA TGCGCCAGCAGCCCGGACCGTTACTACGAGCAGTACTTC. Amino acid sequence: CASSPDRYYEQYF.

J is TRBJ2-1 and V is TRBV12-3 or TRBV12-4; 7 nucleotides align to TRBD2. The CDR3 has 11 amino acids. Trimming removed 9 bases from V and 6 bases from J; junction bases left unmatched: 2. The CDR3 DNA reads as TGTGCCAGTCGCGGGAGCAATGAGCAGTTCTTC. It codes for CASRGSNEQFF.

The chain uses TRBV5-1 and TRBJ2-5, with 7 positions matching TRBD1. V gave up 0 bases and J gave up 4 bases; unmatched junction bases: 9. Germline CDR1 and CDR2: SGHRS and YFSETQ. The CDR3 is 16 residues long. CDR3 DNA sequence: TGCGCCAGCAGCTTGGAAGTCAGGGGGTTGGGAGAGACCCAGTACTTC. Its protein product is CASSLEVRGLGETQYF. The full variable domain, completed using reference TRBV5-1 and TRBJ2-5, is KAGVTQTPRYLIKTRGQQVTLSCSPISGHRSVSWYQQTPGQGLQFLFEYFSETQRNKGNFPGRFSGRQFSNSRSEMNVSTLELGDSALYLCASSLEVRGLGETQYFGPGTRLLVL.

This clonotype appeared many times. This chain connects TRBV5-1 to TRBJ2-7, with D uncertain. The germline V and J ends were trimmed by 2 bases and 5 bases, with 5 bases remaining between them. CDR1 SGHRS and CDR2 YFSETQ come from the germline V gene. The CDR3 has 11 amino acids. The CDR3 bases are TGCGCCAGCAGCTTATTGGACGAGCAGTACTTC. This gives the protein CASSLLDEQYF.

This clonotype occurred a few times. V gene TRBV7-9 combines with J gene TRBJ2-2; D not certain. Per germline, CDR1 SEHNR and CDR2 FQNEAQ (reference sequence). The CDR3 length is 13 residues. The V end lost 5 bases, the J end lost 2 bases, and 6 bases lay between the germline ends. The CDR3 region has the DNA TGTGCCAGCAGCCAACGTAACACCGGGGAGCTGTTTTTT. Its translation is CASSQRNTGELFF.

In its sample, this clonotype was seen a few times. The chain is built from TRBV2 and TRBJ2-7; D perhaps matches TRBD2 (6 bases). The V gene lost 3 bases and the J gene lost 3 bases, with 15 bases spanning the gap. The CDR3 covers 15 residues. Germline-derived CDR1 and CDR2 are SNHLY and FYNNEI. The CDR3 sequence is CASSDKDYLGYEQYF. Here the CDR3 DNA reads TGTGCCAGCAGTGACAAGGACTACCTCGGCTACGAGCAGTACTTC.

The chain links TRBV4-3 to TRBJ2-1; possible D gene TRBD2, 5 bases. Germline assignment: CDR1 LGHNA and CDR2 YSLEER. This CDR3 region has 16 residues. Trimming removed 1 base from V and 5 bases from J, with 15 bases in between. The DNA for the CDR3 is TGCGCCAGCAGCCAAGGTGCCGGTGCGGGCAACAATGAGCAGTTCTTC. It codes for CASSQGAGAGNNEQFF.

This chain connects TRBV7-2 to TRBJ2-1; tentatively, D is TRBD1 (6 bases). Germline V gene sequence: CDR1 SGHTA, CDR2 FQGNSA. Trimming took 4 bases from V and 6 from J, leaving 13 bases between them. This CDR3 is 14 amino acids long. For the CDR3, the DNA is TGTGCCAGCAGCTCGGTGATGGACAGCAATGAGCAGTTCTTC. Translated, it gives CASSSVMDSNEQFF.

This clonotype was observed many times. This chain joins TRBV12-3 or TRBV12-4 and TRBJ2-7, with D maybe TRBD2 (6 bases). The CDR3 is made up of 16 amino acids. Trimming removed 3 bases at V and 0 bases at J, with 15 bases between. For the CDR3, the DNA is TGTGCCAGCAGTTTCTTAGCGGCCGAGGACTCCTACGAGCAGTACTTC. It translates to CASSFLAAEDSYEQYF.

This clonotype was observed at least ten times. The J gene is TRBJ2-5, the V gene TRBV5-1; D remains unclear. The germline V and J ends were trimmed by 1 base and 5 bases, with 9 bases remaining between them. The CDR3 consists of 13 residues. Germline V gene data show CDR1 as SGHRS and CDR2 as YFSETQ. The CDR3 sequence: CASSLWLGETQYF. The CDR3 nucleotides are TGCGCCAGCAGCTTGTGGCTAGGGGAGACCCAGTACTTC.

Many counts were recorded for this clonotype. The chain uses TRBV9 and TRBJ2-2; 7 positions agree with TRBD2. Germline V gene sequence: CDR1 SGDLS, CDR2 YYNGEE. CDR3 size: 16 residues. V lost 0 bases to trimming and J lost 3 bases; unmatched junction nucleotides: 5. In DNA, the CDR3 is TGTGCCAGCAGCGTAGATCCAGCGGGGCACACCGGGGAGCTGTTTTTT. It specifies CASSVDPAGHTGELFF.

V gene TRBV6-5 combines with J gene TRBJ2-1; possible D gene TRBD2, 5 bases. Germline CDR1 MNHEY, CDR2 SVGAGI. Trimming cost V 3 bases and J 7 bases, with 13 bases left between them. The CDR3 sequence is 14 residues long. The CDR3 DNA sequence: TGTGCCAGCAGTTATAACGGAGCGGCGAATGAGCAGTTCTTC. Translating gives CASSYNGAANEQFF.

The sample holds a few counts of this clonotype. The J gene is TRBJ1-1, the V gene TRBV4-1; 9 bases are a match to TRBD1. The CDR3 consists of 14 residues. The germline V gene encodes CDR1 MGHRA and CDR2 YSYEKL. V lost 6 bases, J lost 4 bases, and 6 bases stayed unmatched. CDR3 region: CASREPQGATEAFF. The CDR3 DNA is TGCGCCAGCAGAGAACCACAGGGGGCCACTGAAGCTTTCTTT.

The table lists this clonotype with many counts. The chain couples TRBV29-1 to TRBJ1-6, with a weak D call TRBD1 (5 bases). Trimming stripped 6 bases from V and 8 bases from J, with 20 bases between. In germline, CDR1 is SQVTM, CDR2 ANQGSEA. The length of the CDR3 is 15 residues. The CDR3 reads CSVALSGTPDSPLHF. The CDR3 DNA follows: TGCAGCGTGGCTCTTTCCGGGACTCCGGATTCACCCCTCCACTTT.

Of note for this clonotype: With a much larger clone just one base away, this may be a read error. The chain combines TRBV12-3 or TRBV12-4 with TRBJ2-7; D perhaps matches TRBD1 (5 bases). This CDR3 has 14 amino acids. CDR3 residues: CASSFDDRAYEQNF. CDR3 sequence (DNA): TGTGCCAGCAGTTTCGACGACAGAGCCTACGAGCAGAACTTC.

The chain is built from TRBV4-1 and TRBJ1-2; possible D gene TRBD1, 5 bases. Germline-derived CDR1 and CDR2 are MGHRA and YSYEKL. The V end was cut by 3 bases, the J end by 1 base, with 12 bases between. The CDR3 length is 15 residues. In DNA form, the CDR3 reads TGCGCCAGCAGCCAGCTCCCTGACAGTAACTATGGCTACACCTTC. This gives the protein CASSQLPDSNYGYTF.

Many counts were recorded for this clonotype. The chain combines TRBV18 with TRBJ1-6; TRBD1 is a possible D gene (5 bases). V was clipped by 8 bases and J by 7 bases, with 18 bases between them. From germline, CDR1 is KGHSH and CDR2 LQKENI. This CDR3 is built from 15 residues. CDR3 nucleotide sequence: TGTGCCAGCACCAACCCGGGGGACGGAAATTCACCCCTCCACTTT. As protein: CASTNPGDGNSPLHF.

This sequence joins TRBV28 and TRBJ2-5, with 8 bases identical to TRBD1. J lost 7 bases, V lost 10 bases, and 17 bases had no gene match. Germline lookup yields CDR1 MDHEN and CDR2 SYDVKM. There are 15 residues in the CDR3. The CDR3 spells CATGADRVEWGTQYF. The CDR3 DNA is TGTGCCACCGGGGCGGACAGGGTCGAGTGGGGGACCCAGTACTTC.

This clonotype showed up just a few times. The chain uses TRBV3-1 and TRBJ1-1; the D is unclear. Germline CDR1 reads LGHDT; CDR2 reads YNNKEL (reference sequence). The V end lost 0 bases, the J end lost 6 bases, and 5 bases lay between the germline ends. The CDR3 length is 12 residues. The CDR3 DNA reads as TGTGCCAGCAGCCAAGATGGCGCTGAAGCTTTCTTT. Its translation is CASSQDGAEAFF.

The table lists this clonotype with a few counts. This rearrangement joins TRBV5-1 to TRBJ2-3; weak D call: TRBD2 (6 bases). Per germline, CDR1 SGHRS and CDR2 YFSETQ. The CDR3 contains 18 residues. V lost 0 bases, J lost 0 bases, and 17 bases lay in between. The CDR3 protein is CASSLGVGGVLSTDTQYF. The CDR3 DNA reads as TGCGCCAGCAGCTTGGGAGTGGGAGGAGTCCTTAGCACAGATACGCAGTATTTT.

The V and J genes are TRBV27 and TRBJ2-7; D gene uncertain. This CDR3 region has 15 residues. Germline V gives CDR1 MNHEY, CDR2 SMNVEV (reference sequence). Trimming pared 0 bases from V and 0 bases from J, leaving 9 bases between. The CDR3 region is CASSLSGLSSYEQYF. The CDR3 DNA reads TGTGCCAGCAGTTTATCAGGGTTGAGCTCCTACGAGCAGTACTTC.

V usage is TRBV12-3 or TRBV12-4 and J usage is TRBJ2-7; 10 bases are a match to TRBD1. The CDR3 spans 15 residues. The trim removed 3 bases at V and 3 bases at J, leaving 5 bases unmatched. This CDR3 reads CASSFWGQGFYEQYF. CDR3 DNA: TGTGCCAGCAGTTTTTGGGGACAGGGGTTCTACGAGCAGTACTTC.